Listed below are T cell receptor beta chains from one sample, sequenced in a study of OX40 agonist ivuxolimab in advanced cancers. The table came from immunoSEQ multiplex PCR; TCRdb's copy has only in-frame clones and leaves some out. The table lists about 41,000 clones, approximately 82% of them singletons. This material consisted of CD4+ or CD8+ T cells sorted from blood, taken in a trial of the OX40 agonist ivuxolimab. The source of these receptors is an adult with an advanced solid tumor such as melanoma, head and neck, liver or kidney cancer. CDR3s include the opening cysteine and the closing phenylalanine or tryptophan. D genes are given only for firm matches. Clone size is not always given. Where it is, it says once, few, many or a class for expanded clones.

clone size	V gene	J gene	D gene	CDR3 protein	CDR3 DNA
NA	TRBV5-4	TRBJ2-6	NA	CASSFLGQSNSGANVLTF	TGTGCCAGCAGCTTCCTGGGTCAATCAAACTCTGGGGCCAACGTCCTGACTTTC
NA	TRBV2	TRBJ2-1	NA	CASRQGTYEQFF	TGTGCCAGCAGGCAGGGGACTTATGAGCAGTTCTTC
NA	TRBV18	TRBJ1-4	TRBD1	CASSPWTGDEKLFF	TGTGCCAGCTCACCATGGACAGGCGATGAAAAACTGTTTTTT
once	TRBV29-1	TRBJ2-7	NA	CSVEGESLYEQYF	TGCAGCGTTGAAGGGGAGAGCCTCTACGAGCAGTACTTC
once	TRBV5-4	TRBJ2-3	NA	CASSLTEDTQYF	TGTGCCAGCAGCTTGACTGAGGATACGCAGTATTTT
NA	TRBV5-1	TRBJ2-5	TRBD1	CASSLQGWEQYF	TGCGCCAGCAGCCTACAGGGGTGGGAGCAGTACTTC
once	TRBV6-1	TRBJ1-5	TRBD1	CASRPKQGAGQPQHF	TGTGCCAGCAGACCCAAACAGGGGGCAGGTCAGCCCCAGCATTTT
NA	TRBV5-1	TRBJ2-5	TRBD2	CASSTSGSQLETQYF	TGCGCCAGCAGCACTAGCGGGAGTCAGCTTGAGACCCAGTACTTC
NA	TRBV7-2	TRBJ2-3	TRBD2	CASSLGILAEADTQYF	TGTGCCAGCAGCTTAGGTATTCTAGCGGAGGCAGATACGCAGTATTTT
NA	TRBV25-1	TRBJ1-2	TRBD1	CASSEWVRTGENYGYTF	TGTGCCAGCAGTGAATGGGTTAGGACAGGGGAGAACTATGGCTACACCTTC
NA	TRBV11-1	TRBJ1-2	NA	CASSLQSNYGYTF	TGTGCCAGCAGCTTACAGAGTAACTATGGCTACACCTTC
NA	TRBV9	TRBJ2-2	NA	CASSVRGRAATGELFF	TGTGCCAGCAGCGTAAGGGGCAGGGCGGCCACCGGGGAGCTGTTTTTT
NA	TRBV6-4	TRBJ2-1	TRBD2	CASSDSRGEQFF	TGTGCCAGCAGTGACTCGCGGGGGGAGCAGTTCTTC
NA	TRBV6-1	TRBJ2-3	NA	CASSEGSHSTDTQYF	TGTGCCAGCAGTGAAGGAAGTCACAGCACAGATACGCAGTATTTT
few	TRBV15	TRBJ1-5	NA	CATSRDLGNQPQHF	TGTGCCACCAGCAGAGATTTGGGGAATCAGCCCCAGCATTTT
NA	TRBV4-2	TRBJ2-5	NA	CASSQDRSGAETQYF	TGTGCCAGCAGCCAAGACAGGTCGGGGGCAGAGACCCAGTACTTC
few	TRBV6-5	TRBJ2-7	NA	CASSLRSYEQYF	TGTGCCAGCAGTTTAAGGTCCTACGAGCAGTACTTC